This TCR beta chain was observed in a study of Tregs in tolerant kidney transplant recipients. Points from the study as a whole: Tregs expanded with activated donor B cells seemed most donor-specific. Tolerant patients' donor-specific Tregs expanded beyond overall Tregs, suggesting antigen-driven growth.

Clones were read by immunoSEQ multiplex PCR, and TCRdb kept only the in-frame ones, dropping some. Counted here are around 78,000 clones, around 93% occurring once; the ten biggest clones make up approximately 0.37%. The CDR3 extends over 15 amino acids. Germline V gene data show CDR1 as GTSNPN and CDR2 as SVGIG (reference sequence). In the case of this clone: The antigen is unknown.

Unstimulated Tregs (CD4+CD25+CD127-) and CD4+CD25- non-Tregs were sorted from PBMCs. This receptor was identified in a human donor who received a combined kidney and bone marrow transplant. The chain is built from TRBV30 and TRBJ2-5, with D perhaps matching TRBD1 or TRBD2 (5 bases each). The J call may not be correct, given that the DNA end is closer to TRBJ2-7. This specimen was Tregs from blood, taken before the transplant. In DNA, the CDR3 is TGTGCCCTGGAATCCGGCTGGGGGAACCACTACGAGCAGTACTTC. Its protein is CALESGWGNHYEQYF.